The 23 T cell receptor beta chains in this list originate from one sample, sequenced in a study of blood T cell repertoires in COVID-19. Generated by immunoSEQ multiplex PCR, the TCRdb table keeps only in-frame clones and is missing some. The table records hundreds of thousands of clones, around four fifths of them present only once. Sequencing was carried out using peripheral blood. The receptors were gathered from a woman aged 40-49 years with active or convalescent COVID-19.

V usage is TRBV30 and J usage is TRBJ2-4, with D tentatively TRBD2 (6 bases). The CDR3 is 16 residues long. V was pared by 1 base and J by 2 bases, with 15 bases between. The germline gives CDR1 GTSNPN, CDR2 SVGIG (reference sequence). DNA of the CDR3: TGTGCCTGGAGTGACCCCCTCCGGGAGCCCAAAAACATTCAGTACTTC. As protein: CAWSDPLREPKNIQYF. The variable domain in full, completed from reference TRBV30 and TRBJ2-4, reads SQTIHQWPATLVQPVGSPLSLECTVEGTSNPNLYWYRQAAGRGLQLLFYSVGIGQISSEVPQNLSASRPQDRQFILSSKKLLLSDSGFYLCAWSDPLREPKNIQYFGAGTRLSVL.

The rearrangement links TRBV24-1 to TRBJ1-3, with D possibly TRBD1 on 5 matching bases. V lost 3 bases and J lost 4, with 12 bases in between. Germline V gene sequence: CDR1 KGHDR, CDR2 SFDVKD. CDR3 length equals 15 residues. CDR3 residues: CATSDPQGSGNTIYF. The CDR3 region has the DNA TGTGCCACCAGTGATCCCCAGGGCAGCGGAAACACCATATATTTT.

The chain is built from TRBV19 and TRBJ2-2; weak D call: TRBD2 (6 bases). The germline V gene has CDR1 LNHDA and CDR2 SQIVND (reference sequence). This CDR3 comprises 15 residues. Trimming cost V 0 bases and J 6 bases, with 11 bases left between them. CDR3 sequence reads: CASSIEGRSAGELFF. The CDR3 DNA reads as TGTGCCAGTAGTATAGAAGGGAGGAGCGCCGGGGAGCTGTTTTTT.

This chain joins TRBV6-9 and TRBJ2-1; D is possibly TRBD1 (6 bases). Trimming stripped 8 bases from V and 0 bases from J, with 8 bases between. The CDR3 contains 13 residues. Germline V gene data show CDR1 as MNHGY and CDR2 as SVAAGI. The CDR3 spells CASGTISYNEQFF. The DNA for the CDR3 is TGTGCCAGCGGGACAATCTCCTACAATGAGCAGTTCTTC.

The chain uses TRBV12-3 or TRBV12-4 and TRBJ1-1; D perhaps matches TRBD1 (5 bases). The V end lost 4 bases, the J end lost 4 bases, and 10 bases lay between the germline ends. The CDR3 totals 13 residues. CDR3 coding DNA: TGTGCCAGCAGTTATGGGGGAGGCACTGAAGCTTTCTTT. This gives the protein CASSYGGGTEAFF.

This clone has more than one count but fewer than ten. The chain uses TRBV6-5 and TRBJ1-2, with 9 bases aligning to TRBD1. The V segment lost 7 bases and the J segment 2 bases; nucleotides outside the gene matches: 5. In germline, CDR1 is MNHEY, CDR2 SVGAGI. The CDR3 extends over 14 amino acids. CDR3 nucleotide sequence: TGTGCCAGCACAAGGGACAGGGCGAACTATGGCTACACCTTC. Its protein is CASTRDRANYGYTF.

V usage is TRBV5-1 and J usage is TRBJ1-1; 7 nucleotides agree with TRBD1. The CDR3 totals 13 residues. With 6 bases clipped from V and 3 bases from J, the junction kept 5 bases outside the gene matches. Germline loops: CDR1 SGHRS, CDR2 YFSETQ. CDR3 amino acids: CASTEGADTEAFF. In DNA form, the CDR3 reads TGCGCCAGCACGGAGGGGGCGGACACTGAAGCTTTCTTT. Based on the CDR3 plus reference TRBV5-1 and TRBJ1-1, the full variable domain is KAGVTQTPRYLIKTRGQQVTLSCSPISGHRSVSWYQQTPGQGLQFLFEYFSETQRNKGNFPGRFSGRQFSNSRSEMNVSTLELGDSALYLCASTEGADTEAFFGQGTRLTVV.

The chain couples TRBV20-1 to TRBJ2-1; the match to TRBD1 covers 10 bases. The CDR3 consists of 14 residues. V was clipped by 3 bases and J by 10 bases; unmatched bases: 9. The germline V gene encodes CDR1 DFQATT and CDR2 SNEGSKA (reference sequence). The CDR3 reads CSASGTGVSSEQFF. CDR3 DNA sequence: TGCAGTGCTAGTGGGACAGGGGTTAGTAGCGAGCAGTTCTTC.

The chain has TRBV18 and TRBJ1-5; 7 nucleotides match TRBD1. The CDR3 sequence is 15 residues long. Trimming cost V 3 bases and J 3 bases; bases outside gene matches: 5. CDR1 KGHSH and CDR2 LQKENI come from the germline V gene. CDR3 protein: CASSPRGATNQPQHF. CDR3 in DNA: TGTGCCAGCTCACCCAGGGGGGCTACCAATCAGCCCCAGCATTTT.

The genes are TRBV3-1 (or the pseudogene TRBV3-2) and TRBJ1-6; TRBD1 aligns across 9 bases. V was clipped by 4 bases and J by 14 bases; unmatched bases: 6. The germline V gene has CDR1 LGHDT and CDR2 YNNKEL (reference sequence). This CDR3 has 13 residues. CDR3 in amino acids: CASSPRTGEALHF. In DNA form, the CDR3 reads TGTGCCAGCAGCCCGAGGACAGGGGAAGCCCTCCACTTT.

V usage is TRBV19 and J usage is TRBJ1-5, with a weak D call TRBD1 (5 bases). V was shortened by 2 bases and J by 2 bases, with 10 bases between the two germline ends. The length of the CDR3 is 15 residues. In germline, CDR1 is LNHDA, CDR2 SQIVND (reference sequence). CDR3 protein: CASSISGPGNQPQHF. The CDR3 nucleotides read TGTGCCAGTAGTATATCAGGGCCTGGCAATCAGCCCCAGCATTTT.

This chain links TRBV28 with TRBJ1-1, with D perhaps TRBD1 (6 bases). This CDR3 is built from 14 residues. Germline values: CDR1 MDHEN, CDR2 SYDVKM. The V end was cut by 2 bases, the J end by 11 bases, with 18 bases between. Here the CDR3 DNA reads TGTGCCAGCAGTTTAGTGTCGGGACAAGAATCTGCTTTCTTT. It translates to CASSLVSGQESAFF.

A single count supports this clone. The chain has TRBV24-1 and TRBJ1-5; D not certain. CDR1 is KGHDR and CDR2 is SFDVKD in the germline V gene. V lost 5 bases, J lost 0 bases, and 7 bases lay in between. The CDR3 is 14 residues long. The CDR3 spells CATSGFSSNQPQHF. The DNA for the CDR3 is TGTGCCACCAGTGGTTTCAGTAGCAATCAGCCCCAGCATTTT.

The chain uses TRBV5-8 and TRBJ2-7; a possible D gene is TRBD2 (6 bases). V was trimmed by 1 base and J by 5 bases, leaving 16 bases between them. The CDR3 loop spans 15 amino acids. Germline CDR1 is SGHTS and CDR2 is YDEGEE. The CDR3 protein is CASSLSGGVGDEQYF. Here the CDR3 DNA reads TGTGCCAGCAGCTTGTCCGGGGGAGTGGGCGACGAGCAGTACTTC.

This chain joins TRBV7-9 and TRBJ2-1, with TRBD2 matching 8 bases. V shed 4 bases and J 4 bases; nucleotides not matched to a gene: 3. This CDR3 spans 14 amino acids. From germline, CDR1 is SEHNR and CDR2 FQNEAQ (reference sequence). This CDR3 is CASSSGGAYNEQFF. CDR3 in DNA: TGTGCCAGCAGCTCGGGAGGGGCTTACAATGAGCAGTTCTTC.

This clone was observed once. The chain is built from TRBV2 and TRBJ1-5; unclear D gene. Trimming cost V 2 bases and J 4 bases, with 15 bases left between them. The CDR3 sequence is 16 residues long. Germline CDR1 reads SNHLY; CDR2 reads FYNNEI. This CDR3 reads CASSEQLTSLNQPQHF. The CDR3 DNA follows: TGTGCCAGCAGTGAACAACTCACGTCCCTAAATCAGCCCCAGCATTTT.

J is TRBJ1-1 and V is TRBV9; 9 nucleotides align to TRBD1. V shed 0 bases, J shed 0 bases, and the junction held 6 bases outside the gene matches. This CDR3 comprises 17 residues. Germline CDR1 is SGDLS and CDR2 is YYNGEE. DNA of the CDR3: TGTGCCAGCAGCGTAGTTAAAGGGACAGGGTTGAACACTGAAGCTTTCTTT. As protein: CASSVVKGTGLNTEAFF.

This clone has only a few counts. The chain couples TRBV5-1 to TRBJ2-4; the D gene is possibly TRBD1 (5 bases). Trimming stripped 1 base from V and 2 bases from J, with 7 bases between. The CDR3 runs 14 residues. Germline V gene data show CDR1 as SGHRS and CDR2 as YFSETQ. The CDR3 is CASSLQGSKNIQYF. Here the CDR3 DNA reads TGCGCCAGCAGCTTGCAGGGTTCCAAAAACATTCAGTACTTC.

In its sample, this clone was seen a few times. This rearrangement joins TRBV5-6 to TRBJ1-4; D call uncertain. This CDR3 region has 13 residues. CDR1 is SGHDT, CDR2 YYEEEE, per germline. Trimming took off 0 bases at V and 8 bases at J, with 8 bases between the two ends. The CDR3 region has the DNA TGTGCCAGCAGCTTGGGCAACATCGAAAAACTGTTTTTT. It codes for CASSLGNIEKLFF. Based on the CDR3 plus reference TRBV5-6 and TRBJ1-4, the full variable domain is DAGVTQSPTHLIKTRGQQVTLRCSPKSGHDTVSWYQQALGQGPQFIFQYYEEEERQRGNFPDRFSGHQFPNYSSELNVNALLLGDSALYLCASSLGNIEKLFFGSGTQLSVL.

The CDR3, as DNA: TGTGCCAGCAGCTTAGGGGCCATCAGCTCCTACAATGAGCAGTTCTTC. Residues: CASSLGAISSYNEQFF. The gene calls are TRBV11-3 and TRBJ2-1, with no clear D. The germline CDR1 and CDR2 sequences are SGHNT and YENEEA. The V gene lost 1 base and the J gene lost 0 bases, with 10 bases spanning the gap. The CDR3 sequence is 16 residues long.

The chain couples TRBV6-2 or TRBV6-3 to TRBJ2-3; 11 bases match TRBD1. The CDR3 covers 15 residues. Germline-derived CDR1 and CDR2 are MNHEY and SVGEGT. V was pared by 4 bases and J by 4 bases, with 4 bases of the junction left unmatched. The CDR3 DNA sequence: TGTGCCAGCAGTTCGGGACAGGGGGGACCAGATACGCAGTATTTT. Encoded protein: CASSSGQGGPDTQYF.

This rearrangement joins TRBV10-1 to TRBJ1-2; 7 positions agree with TRBD1. Germline assignment: CDR1 WNHNN and CDR2 SYGVQD (reference sequence). The CDR3 is 15 amino acids. The trim removed 6 bases at V and 3 bases at J, leaving 10 bases unmatched. CDR3 amino acids: CASRKRQGPYYGYTF. The CDR3 DNA reads as TGCGCCAGCAGGAAGAGACAGGGCCCCTACTATGGCTACACCTTC.

The rearrangement links TRBV9 to TRBJ1-6, with 10 bases lining up with TRBD1. Per germline, CDR1 SGDLS and CDR2 YYNGEE. Unmatched junction bases numbered 5, after V lost 3 bases and J lost 8 bases. The CDR3 runs to 15 residues. Written as DNA, the CDR3 is TGTGCCAGCAGCGCGACAGGGGGCCGGGATTCACCCCTCCACTTT. Its protein is CASSATGGRDSPLHF.